The rows below give T cell receptor beta chains drawn from one sample of a study of blood T cells in healthy people across ages. TCRdb reprocessed the 5' RACE reads with MiXCR, giving one entry per CDR3 protein. The sample holds approximately 730,000 distinct CDR3 sequences; 40% to 45% are singletons and the top ten take about 20%. Sample: blood. Receptors were obtained from a woman in her sixties in good health. The CDR3 runs from the conserved cysteine through the conserved F or W.

J gene,CDR3 length,V gene,CDR3 protein
TRBJ2-3,14,TRBV5-1,CASGQRGGTDTQYF
TRBJ1-5,14,TRBV3-1,CASSLRQVNQPQHF
TRBJ1-6,16,TRBV10-3,CAISGGTVIRNSLLHF
TRBJ1-6,13,TRBV6-1,CASSERDNSPLHF
TRBJ2-7,15,TRBV27,CASRLRDISSYEQYF
TRBJ1-4,16,TRBV24-1,CATSDPSVAPNEKLFF
TRBJ2-6,19,TRBV20-1,CSARAGGTLVHSGANVLTF
TRBJ2-3,13,TRBV2,CASSSVLTDTQYF
TRBJ2-4,13,TRBV10-3,CAISESFGREEYF
TRBJ2-2,18,TRBV13,CASSTPTTGGADTGELFF
TRBJ2-7,13,TRBV13,CASSSGRTYEQYF
TRBJ2-7,16,TRBV29-1,CSVRGSQGAATYGQYF
TRBJ2-1,16,TRBV6-4,CASRATPSGRAGEQFF
TRBJ2-1,15,TRBV3-1,CASSHSAGVYNEQFF
TRBJ2-7,16,TRBV6-6,CASSSTGTSSSYEQYF